One sample yielded the 29 T cell receptor beta chains listed below, sequenced in a study of graft-versus-host responses after intestinal transplantation. Their antigens are not known. Clones were read by immunoSEQ multiplex PCR, and TCRdb kept only the in-frame ones, dropping some. The sample lists tens of thousands of clones; 88% were seen once. Material: unstimulated CD4+ T cells sorted from spleen or lymph node cells, obtained before transplant. The receptors derive from a human donor who was the organ donor for an intestinal transplant.

The rearrangement joins TRBV4-1 to TRBJ1-5; 9 nucleotides line up with TRBD1. CDR1 is MGHRA and CDR2 is YSYEKL in the germline V gene. V trimming: 1 base; J trimming: 7 bases; junction bases outside the gene matches: 8. The CDR3 has 16 residues. The CDR3 bases are TGCGCCAGCAGCCAAGGCCGGACAGGGGTGAACCAGCCCCAGCATTTT. Amino acid sequence: CASSQGRTGVNQPQHF.

The chain employs TRBV2 and TRBJ1-5; D perhaps matches TRBD1 (5 bases). Germline V gene sequence: CDR1 SNHLY, CDR2 FYNNEI. The CDR3 totals 15 residues. The V end was cut by 5 bases, the J end by 0 bases, with 11 bases between. CDR3 DNA: TGTGCCAGCAGTCCCCTCAGGGATAGCAATCAGCCCCAGCATTTT. It is translated as CASSPLRDSNQPQHF. Full variable domain (remainder filled in from reference TRBV2 and TRBJ1-5): EPEVTQTPSHQVTQMGQEVILRCVPISNHLYFYWYRQILGQKVEFLVSFYNNEISEKSEIFDDQFSVERPDGSNFTLKIRSTKLEDSAMYFCASSPLRDSNQPQHFGDGTRLSIL.

This clone showed up just a few times. This chain uses TRBV30 with TRBJ1-5; perhaps TRBD1 as D (6 bases). Germline V lookup: CDR1 GTSNPN, CDR2 SVGIG (reference sequence). V lost 1 base, J lost 9 bases, and 10 bases lay in between. CDR3 length: 12 amino acids. The CDR3 region is CAWSGGGRPQHF. As DNA, the CDR3 is TGTGCCTGGAGTGGAGGGGGAAGGCCCCAGCATTTT. Combining the CDR3 with reference TRBV30 and TRBJ1-5 gives the whole variable domain SQTIHQWPATLVQPVGSPLSLECTVEGTSNPNLYWYRQAAGRGLQLLFYSVGIGQISSEVPQNLSASRPQDRQFILSSKKLLLSDSGFYLCAWSGGGRPQHFGDGTRLSIL.

The chain employs TRBV30 and TRBJ1-5, with D possibly being TRBD1 (5 bases). Trimming shortened V by 5 bases and J by 3 bases, and 17 bases separated the two germline ends. This CDR3 is 15 amino acids long. Per germline, CDR1 GTSNPN and CDR2 SVGIG (reference sequence). The CDR3 sequence: CAWGGDSFLNQPQHF. CDR3 sequence (DNA): TGTGCCTGGGGGGGGGACTCTTTCCTCAATCAGCCCCAGCATTTT.

Regarding this clone: Here the CDR3 omits its conserved ending phenylalanine or tryptophan, so a read error is the likely source. The chain carries TRBV7-2 and TRBJ1-1, with D perhaps TRBD1 (6 bases). The CDR3 is 14 residues long. Between the trimmed V and J ends, which lost 4 bases and 3 bases, there was a span of 12 bases. The V gene's germline CDR1 is SGHTA and CDR2 FQGNSA. The CDR3 DNA reads TGTGCCAGCAGCTCCCGACAGGTCTACACTGAAGCTTTCTGT. The encoded protein is CASSSRQVYTEAFC.

The V call is TRBV12-5, the J call TRBJ2-2; tentative D call: TRBD1 (6 bases). The V end lost 0 bases, the J end lost 8 bases, and 13 bases lay between the germline ends. Germline-derived CDR1 and CDR2 are LGHNT and FRNRAP. This CDR3 spans 15 amino acids. The CDR3 protein is CASGLVHRETGELFF. Written as DNA, the CDR3 is TGTGCTAGTGGTTTGGTTCACAGGGAAACGGGGGAGCTGTTTTTT.

This clone came up a few times. The chain recombines TRBV19 with TRBJ1-6; no clear D. The CDR3 length is 14 residues. From germline, CDR1 is LNHDA and CDR2 SQIVND (reference sequence). The V end was cut by 10 bases, the J end by 5 bases, with 15 bases between. The CDR3 DNA sequence: TGTGCCACCTCGGACTGGACCAATAATTCACCCCTCCACTTT. Protein: CATSDWTNNSPLHF. The whole variable domain, filled in from reference TRBV19 and TRBJ1-6, reads DGGITQSPKYLFRKEGQNVTLSCEQNLNHDAMYWYRQDPGQGLRLIYYSQIVNDFQKGDIAEGYSVSREKKESFPLTVTSAQKNPTAFYLCATSDWTNNSPLHFGNGTRLTVT.

The chain combines TRBV19 with TRBJ1-5; D uncertain. V gave up 5 bases and J gave up 0 bases, with 17 bases separating them. The germline V gene has CDR1 LNHDA and CDR2 SQIVND (reference sequence). The CDR3 contains 17 residues. CDR3 in DNA: TGTGCCAGTAGTCGTCCGGTGACGAGGTATAGCAATCAGCCCCAGCATTTT. This gives the protein CASSRPVTRYSNQPQHF.

The chain employs TRBV9 and TRBJ2-3; 8 positions agree with TRBD2. J lost 0 bases, V lost 0 bases, and 3 bases had no gene match. Looked up from germline, CDR1 is SGDLS and CDR2 is YYNGEE. The CDR3 loop spans 16 amino acids. The CDR3 sequence is CASSVVGGGSTDTQYF. Written as DNA, the CDR3 is TGTGCCAGCAGCGTAGTCGGCGGGGGGAGCACAGATACGCAGTATTTT.

This chain connects TRBV10-3 to TRBJ2-3; D call uncertain. This CDR3 is built from 18 residues. Trimming cost V 0 bases and J 3 bases, with 19 bases left between them. Germline V gene sequence: CDR1 ENHRY, CDR2 SYGVKD. CDR3 nucleotides: TGTGCCATCAGTGAGTCTGACGGAGTGCGCAGACGAACAGATACGCAGTATTTT. Translating it yields CAISESDGVRRRTDTQYF.

The V and J genes are TRBV5-1 and TRBJ2-3, with 8 bases fitting TRBD2. V shed 1 base and J 1 base; nucleotides not matched to a gene: 2. Germline V gene data show CDR1 as SGHRS and CDR2 as YFSETQ. This CDR3 comprises 15 residues. The CDR3 coding sequence is TGCGCCAGCAGCTTGTTGCGGGGGGGCACAGATACGCAGTATTTT. Encoded protein: CASSLLRGGTDTQYF.

This chain uses TRBV11-2 with TRBJ1-4; D is unresolved. Germline V gives CDR1 SGHAT, CDR2 FQNNGV. V was shortened by 3 bases and J by 0 bases, with 14 bases between the two germline ends. This CDR3 region has 17 residues. The CDR3 protein is CASSFRAGLATNEKLFF. The CDR3 DNA follows: TGTGCCAGCAGCTTTAGGGCAGGACTTGCAACTAATGAAAAACTGTTTTTT.

V and J are TRBV4-3 and TRBJ1-1; D remains ambiguous. Deletions cut 5 bases from V and 5 bases from J, with 18 bases between. Germline lookup yields CDR1 LGHNA and CDR2 YSLEER. The CDR3 covers 15 residues. CDR3 residues: CASSEGVSSRTEAFF. The CDR3 DNA reads as TGCGCCAGCAGCGAGGGCGTTTCCTCACGGACTGAAGCTTTCTTT.

This clone was seen only a few times. V and J are TRBV25-1 and TRBJ1-5, with 10 bases that match TRBD1. Germline CDR1 and CDR2: MGHDK and SYGVNS. There are 14 residues in the CDR3. V was clipped by 6 bases and J by 7 bases; unmatched bases: 6. CDR3 protein: CASRGQGPGQPQHF. The CDR3 DNA is TGTGCCAGCAGGGGACAGGGGCCGGGGCAGCCCCAGCATTTT. Filled out from reference TRBV25-1 and TRBJ1-5, the complete variable domain reads EADIYQTPRYLVIGTGKKITLECSQTMGHDKMYWYQQDPGMELHLIHYSYGVNSTEKGDLSSESTVSRIRTEHFPLTLESARPSHTSQYLCASRGQGPGQPQHFGDGTRLSIL.

The chain couples TRBV10-3 to TRBJ2-3; perhaps TRBD1 as D (6 bases). Germline V gene lookup returns CDR1 ENHRY and CDR2 SYGVKD. The CDR3 extends over 12 amino acids. Trimming removed 6 bases from V and 10 bases from J, with 14 bases in between. This CDR3 is CAISETGRPQYF. CDR3 DNA: TGTGCCATCAGCGAGACAGGCCGGCCGCAGTATTTT.

The V and J genes are TRBV28 and TRBJ1-3, with D possibly TRBD1 on 5 matching bases. CDR3 length: 16 residues. With 4 bases removed from V and 0 bases from J, the gap between germline ends came to 13 bases. CDR1 and CDR2 from the germline V gene are MDHEN and SYDVKM. CDR3 nucleotides: TGTGCCAGCAGTTCACCGCGGGGCACCTCTGGAAACACCATATATTTT. Its translation is CASSSPRGTSGNTIYF.

V and J are TRBV7-2 and TRBJ2-3, with 7 bases identical to TRBD2. CDR1 and CDR2 (germline): SGHTA, FQGNSA. The CDR3 is 14 amino acids. Trimming removed 4 bases from V and 8 bases from J; junction bases left unmatched: 9. The CDR3 reads CASSSSSGRGTQYF. For the CDR3, the DNA is TGTGCCAGCAGCTCCTCTAGCGGCCGGGGTACGCAGTATTTT.

This chain joins TRBV5-1 and TRBJ2-7; 7 bases align to TRBD1. Looked up from germline, CDR1 is SGHRS and CDR2 is YFSETQ. This CDR3 is 13 amino acids long. Unmatched junction bases numbered 3, after V lost 5 bases and J lost 1 base. The CDR3 protein is CASRQTGSYEQYF. The DNA for the CDR3 is TGCGCCAGCAGACAGACAGGGTCCTACGAGCAGTACTTC.

Written as DNA, the CDR3 is TGTGCCAGCAGTGAACTAGATTTGAGGAACGAGCAGTACTTC. It codes for CASSELDLRNEQYF. V usage is TRBV6-1 and J usage is TRBJ2-7; D remains unclear. The CDR3 has 14 amino acids. Germline lookup yields CDR1 MNHNS and CDR2 SASEGT. V lost 2 bases and J lost 5, with 13 bases in between.

The CDR3 sequence: CASSLGTHTGNNEQFF. In DNA form, the CDR3 reads TGCGCCAGCAGCTTGGGAACCCATACCGGGAACAATGAGCAGTTCTTC. The chain combines TRBV5-1 with TRBJ2-1; D is possibly TRBD2 (5 bases). Germline CDR1 SGHRS, CDR2 YFSETQ. V gave up 0 bases and J gave up 5 bases, with 15 bases separating them. CDR3 length: 16 residues.

The V call is TRBV19, the J call TRBJ1-6, with 11 bases lining up with TRBD1. Per germline, CDR1 LNHDA and CDR2 SQIVND (reference sequence). This CDR3 has 14 amino acids. V was clipped by 3 bases and J by 11 bases; unmatched bases: 3. The DNA for the CDR3 is TGTGCCAGTAGTATGGGACAGGGGGGCGCACCCCTCCACTTT. Its translation is CASSMGQGGAPLHF.

This chain links TRBV6-1 with TRBJ2-3; unclear D gene. The CDR3 is 12 residues long. The V gene lost 4 bases and the J gene lost 2 bases, with 4 bases spanning the gap. The germline V gene encodes CDR1 MNHNS and CDR2 SASEGT. In nucleotides, the CDR3 is TGTGCCAGCAGTGCCTACACAGATACGCAGTATTTT. It translates to CASSAYTDTQYF.

The J gene is TRBJ2-2, the V gene TRBV5-1; maybe TRBD2 (6 bases). CDR1 is SGHRS, CDR2 YFSETQ, per germline. The CDR3 is 18 amino acids. The V gene lost 0 bases and the J gene lost 7 bases, with 22 bases spanning the gap. CDR3 residues: CASSLAHFLGGVIGELFF. CDR3 in DNA: TGCGCCAGCAGCTTGGCTCATTTCCTCGGGGGAGTTATCGGGGAGCTGTTTTTT.

The chain has TRBV9 and TRBJ2-7; a possible D gene is TRBD2 (7 bases). This CDR3 has 16 amino acids. V dropped 0 bases and J dropped 3 bases, with 16 bases sitting between them. Per germline, CDR1 SGDLS and CDR2 YYNGEE. The CDR3 loop is CASSVGAGALGYEQYF. The CDR3 DNA sequence: TGTGCCAGCAGCGTAGGGGCGGGGGCATTGGGCTACGAGCAGTACTTC.

In this sample, this clone turned up once. The chain is built from TRBV4-1 and TRBJ2-4, with D unclear. Trimming removed 1 base from V and 5 bases from J, with 15 bases in between. Germline CDR1 is MGHRA and CDR2 is YSYEKL. The CDR3 runs to 16 residues. CDR3 loop: CASSQGVMRIENIQYF. DNA of the CDR3: TGCGCCAGCAGCCAAGGGGTTATGCGGATCGAAAACATTCAGTACTTC.

The chain links TRBV27 to TRBJ2-6, with D unresolved. Per the germline V gene, CDR1 is MNHEY and CDR2 is SMNVEV (reference sequence). Trimming pared 1 base from V and 0 bases from J, leaving 7 bases between. The CDR3 runs to 16 residues. CDR3 sequence: CASSLFASSGANVLTF. The CDR3 DNA reads as TGTGCCAGCAGTTTATTCGCGAGCTCTGGGGCCAACGTCCTGACTTTC.

The chain combines TRBV4-3 with TRBJ1-2, with 8 bases that match TRBD1. The germline gives CDR1 LGHNA, CDR2 YSLEER. The length of the CDR3 is 16 residues. Germline trimming cut 1 base from V and 4 bases from J; bases unmatched to any gene: 8. CDR3 bases: TGCGCCAGCAGCCAAGGTTCAGGGGGCGCGGGCTATGGCTACACCTTC. This codes for CASSQGSGGAGYGYTF.

The chain links TRBV7-9 to TRBJ1-5; D remains ambiguous. V dropped 2 bases and J dropped 7 bases, with 15 bases sitting between them. Germline-derived CDR1 and CDR2 are SEHNR and FQNEAQ (reference sequence). This CDR3 comprises 15 residues. DNA for the CDR3: TGTGCCAGCAGCTTAACCGCGGAGTTTGGGCAGCCCCAGCATTTT. Residues: CASSLTAEFGQPQHF. The whole variable domain, filled in from reference TRBV7-9 and TRBJ1-5, reads DTGVSQNPRHKITKRGQNVTFRCDPISEHNRLYWYRQTLGQGPEFLTYFQNEAQLEKSRLLSDRFSAERPKGSFSTLEIQRTEQGDSAMYLCASSLTAEFGQPQHFGDGTRLSIL.

J is TRBJ2-1 and V is TRBV19; 11 bases map to TRBD2. The V and J ends lost 7 bases and 15 bases, in that order; junction bases with no gene match: 17. CDR1 is LNHDA and CDR2 is SQIVND in the germline V gene (reference sequence). This CDR3 has 15 residues. This CDR3 reads CASNPGLAGGLILFF. As DNA, the CDR3 is TGTGCCAGTAACCCCGGGCTAGCGGGGGGACTCATACTGTTCTTC.